This T cell receptor beta chain emerged from a study of shared clonotypes between healthy human individuals. Study results and limitations: Only blood was sampled, and tissue TCR repertoires likely differ from blood ones. Naive subsets, compared against memory subsets, generally had larger estimated richness values.

Deep-level running was used for the assay. Genomic DNA of every subset was divided equally among multiple immunoSEQ plates. TCRdb keeps only in-frame clones here, not all; method: immunoSEQ multiplex PCR. The sample has about 710,000 clones, 55% to 80% seen once. Turning to this clone: The antigen remains unidentified.

The sequence was collected from a woman in her twenties or thirties in good health. The sequencing input was memory CD4+ T cells sorted from blood. Subset given: CD45RA-negative fraction.

The CDR3 protein is CASSYSGTKDTQYF. CDR3 DNA sequence: TGTGCCAGCAGTTACTCCGGGACTAAGGATACGCAGTATTTT. The rearrangement joins TRBV6-6 to TRBJ2-3; 7 bases are shared with TRBD2. J was trimmed by 6 bases and V by 0 bases; bases with no gene match: 3. The CDR3 covers 14 residues. Germline assignment: CDR1 MNHNY and CDR2 SVGAGI (reference sequence).